Each of the 21 T cell receptor beta chains below was sequenced from the same sample in a study of T cells in Graves' hyperthyroidism and ophthalmopathy. Amplification yielded TCR beta CDR3 regions, with RNA transcripts as the source. The TCR CDR3 was amplified in a first-round RT-PCR using the HTBI primer set. TCRdb processed the multiplex PCR reads anew with MiXCR; each CDR3 protein has one entry. Among 300,000 to 400,000 distinct CDR3 sequences, roughly a fifth were seen once, and the ten largest hold 50%. Sequenced sample: blood. The receptors come from a woman aged 50 to 60 with Graves' hyperthyroidism.

The CDR3 region has the DNA TGTGCCTGGAGTTTGCTTGGCGGGGAGCTGTTTTTT. Translation gives CAWSLLGGELFF. The rearrangement links TRBV30 to TRBJ2-2; D is undetermined. This CDR3 has 12 residues. Deletions cut 2 bases from V and 7 bases from J, with 8 bases between. Per germline, CDR1 GTSNPN and CDR2 SVGIG (reference sequence).

This clonotype was observed a handful of times. The rearrangement links TRBV3-1 to TRBJ1-3; 7 bases align to TRBD1. V gave up 0 bases and J gave up 3 bases; unmatched junction bases: 11. Germline V gene data show CDR1 as LGHDT and CDR2 as YNNKEL (reference sequence). The CDR3 totals 18 residues. The CDR3 sequence is CASSQEKKGARIGNTIYF. The CDR3 coding sequence is TGTGCCAGCAGCCAAGAAAAGAAGGGGGCGAGGATTGGAAACACCATATATTTT.

This clonotype came up many times. The chain recombines TRBV12-3 or TRBV12-4 with TRBJ2-3, with D tentatively TRBD1 (5 bases). There are 16 residues in the CDR3. The V gene lost 5 bases and the J gene lost 0 bases, with 15 bases spanning the gap. The CDR3 sequence: CASSPHRQTSTDTQYF. As DNA, the CDR3 is TGTGCCAGCAGTCCCCACCGACAGACTAGCACAGATACGCAGTATTTT.

The genes are TRBV14 and TRBJ1-1, with 8 bases identical to TRBD1. The germline V gene encodes CDR1 SGHDN and CDR2 FVKESK. V was clipped by 2 bases and J by 3 bases; unmatched bases: 2. The CDR3 has 14 residues. CDR3 DNA sequence: TGTGCCAGCAGCCAACGACAGGGGCACACTGAAGCTTTCTTT. Protein: CASSQRQGHTEAFF.

At least ten counts were recorded for this clonotype. CDR3 nucleotides: TGTGCCAGCCCCGGGACTAGCGGGGGGCCCTCCTACAATGAGCAGTTCTTC. This encodes CASPGTSGGPSYNEQFF. The J gene is TRBJ2-1, the V gene TRBV2, with TRBD2 identical over 15 bases. J was trimmed by 0 bases and V by 8 bases; bases with no gene match: 5. CDR1 SNHLY and CDR2 FYNNEI come from the germline V gene. The CDR3 sequence is 17 residues long. The complete variable domain, with remaining parts taken from reference TRBV2 and TRBJ2-1, reads EPEVTQTPSHQVTQMGQEVILRCVPISNHLYFYWYRQILGQKVEFLVSFYNNEISEKSEIFDDQFSVERPDGSNFTLKIRSTKLEDSAMYFCASPGTSGGPSYNEQFFGPGTRLTVL.

This clonotype was counted a few times. The chain carries TRBV28 and TRBJ2-7; tentatively, D is TRBD1 or TRBD2 (5 bases each). CDR3 length: 17 residues. With 0 bases removed from V and 2 bases from J, the gap between germline ends came to 17 bases. Germline CDR1 MDHEN, CDR2 SYDVKM. Here the CDR3 DNA reads TGTGCCAGCAGTTTATGGCGTCCCCGGGACCGAACCTACGAGCAGTACTTC. It encodes CASSLWRPRDRTYEQYF.

The CDR3 loop reads CASVIFSGTSGSLRETQYF. The CDR3 region has the DNA TGTGCCAGCGTCATTTTCTCCGGGACTAGCGGGAGCTTGAGAGAGACCCAGTACTTC. V and J are TRBV6-2 or TRBV6-3 and TRBJ2-5; 14 bases are shared with TRBD2. The CDR3 is 19 residues long. The J segment lost 4 bases and the V segment lost 8 bases, leaving 18 bases of the junction unmatched. Per germline, CDR1 MNHEY and CDR2 SVGEGT.

The rearrangement joins TRBV19 to TRBJ1-5; tentative D call: TRBD1 (5 bases). The V gene lost 10 bases and the J gene lost 9 bases, with 19 bases spanning the gap. CDR3 length: 13 amino acids. Germline V lookup: CDR1 LNHDA, CDR2 SQIVND (reference sequence). The CDR3 region is CATTTGPGLPQHF. CDR3 DNA: TGTGCCACCACTACAGGTCCAGGATTGCCCCAGCATTTT.

In this sample, this clonotype turned up many times. The chain carries TRBV28 and TRBJ2-7; D may match TRBD1 or TRBD2 (6 bases each). V lost 7 bases and J 4 bases, leaving 17 bases between the germline ends. The CDR3 spans 14 residues. From germline, CDR1 is MDHEN and CDR2 SYDVKM. CDR3 sequence: CASTAGGGPYEQYF. The CDR3 nucleotides read TGTGCCAGCACCGCCGGAGGGGGGCCTTACGAGCAGTACTTC.

This clonotype was recorded many times. CDR3 protein: CASSSYSGSYNEQFF. In nucleotides, the CDR3 is TGTGCCAGCAGCTCCTATAGCGGCTCCTACAATGAGCAGTTCTTC. V gene TRBV11-2 combines with J gene TRBJ2-1, with D possibly matching TRBD2 (6 bases). Germline V CDR1 and CDR2: SGHAT, FQNNGV. V lost 4 bases and J 0 bases, leaving 10 bases between the germline ends. This CDR3 region has 15 residues.

This sequence joins TRBV12-3 or TRBV12-4 and TRBJ1-3; D remains unclear. The CDR3 extends over 19 amino acids. With 6 bases removed from V and 0 bases from J, the gap between germline ends came to 24 bases. The CDR3 region is CASRFGRRSGTSSGNTIYF. Here the CDR3 DNA reads TGTGCCAGCAGGTTCGGACGCAGGAGTGGAACGAGCTCTGGAAACACCATATATTTT.

J is TRBJ2-2 and V is TRBV27; 11 positions match TRBD2. The CDR3 runs 15 residues. V shed 5 bases, J shed 6 bases, and the junction held 5 bases outside the gene matches. Germline V gene sequence: CDR1 MNHEY, CDR2 SMNVEV (reference sequence). In nucleotides, the CDR3 is TGTGCCAGCAGTCCGCTAGCGGGGGGTTCCGGGGAGCTGTTTTTT. Its protein product is CASSPLAGGSGELFF.

The chain carries TRBV7-9 and TRBJ2-3; no clear D gene. Germline CDR1 is SEHNR and CDR2 is FQNEAQ (reference sequence). With 5 bases removed from V and 4 bases from J, the gap between germline ends came to 13 bases. This CDR3 comprises 14 residues. The CDR3 spells CASSPSEDPDTQYF. The CDR3 DNA follows: TGTGCCAGCAGCCCGAGTGAGGATCCAGATACGCAGTATTTT.

In its sample, this clonotype was seen a few times. This chain joins TRBV4-3 and TRBJ1-2, with D unresolved. V gave up 0 bases and J gave up 8 bases, with 16 bases separating them. This CDR3 has 15 residues. In germline, CDR1 is LGHNA, CDR2 YSLEER. The CDR3 nucleotides are TGCGCCAGCAGCCAAGATCTTACGGCCCAAAGGGGCTACACCTTC. Protein sequence: CASSQDLTAQRGYTF.

This clonotype has at least ten counts. The chain links TRBV6-1 to TRBJ2-7, with 11 bases lining up with TRBD2. The CDR3 spans 19 residues. Germline V CDR1 and CDR2: MNHNS, SASEGT. V dropped 0 bases and J dropped 2; count of bases not matched to a gene: 12. DNA of the CDR3: TGTGCCAGCAGTGAAGCCCTTTCCGGGACTAGCGGACTTACCTACGAGCAGTACTTC. This translates into CASSEALSGTSGLTYEQYF.

This clonotype has ten or more counts. J is TRBJ1-4 and V is TRBV7-9, with unresolved D. CDR1 is SEHNR, CDR2 FQNEAQ, per germline (reference sequence). The CDR3 runs 14 residues. Trimming shortened V by 5 bases and J by 4 bases, and 11 bases separated the two germline ends. This CDR3 is CASSHQIDNEKLFF. CDR3 sequence (DNA): TGTGCCAGCAGCCACCAGATCGATAATGAAAAACTGTTTTTT.

The sample holds many counts of this clonotype. V is TRBV6-1 and J is TRBJ2-1, with a tentative D call TRBD1 (6 bases). The CDR3 sequence is 13 residues long. Looked up from germline, CDR1 is MNHNS and CDR2 is SASEGT. The ends were cut back, 6 bases at V and 3 bases at J, with 9 bases in the middle. CDR3 sequence: CASRGQIYNEQFF. In nucleotides, the CDR3 is TGTGCCAGCAGGGGACAAATCTACAATGAGCAGTTCTTC.

The chain recombines TRBV4-2 with TRBJ2-3; 9 nucleotides agree with TRBD2. The germline CDR1 and CDR2 sequences are LGHNA and YNFKEQ. The CDR3 runs 15 residues. Trimming took 2 bases from V and 6 from J; bases not matched to a gene: 6. The chain's CDR3 is CASSQTLAGADTQYF. The CDR3 DNA is TGTGCCAGCAGCCAAACCTTAGCGGGAGCGGATACGCAGTATTTT.

This clonotype was seen ten or more times. V and J are TRBV11-2 and TRBJ2-3, with 11 bases aligning to TRBD2. With V trimmed by 8 bases and J by 4 bases, 8 bases remained unmatched. Per the germline V gene, CDR1 is SGHAT and CDR2 is FQNNGV. The CDR3 runs 15 residues. The CDR3 spells CASAILAGAPDTQYF. The CDR3 DNA is TGTGCCAGCGCCATACTAGCGGGAGCTCCAGATACGCAGTATTTT. Full variable domain (missing parts from reference TRBV11-2 and TRBJ2-3): EAGVAQSPRYKIIEKRQSVAFWCNPISGHATLYWYQQILGQGPKLLIQFQNNGVVDDSQLPKDRFSAERLKGVDSTLKIQPAKLEDSAVYLCASAILAGAPDTQYFGPGTRLTVL.

The genes are TRBV4-1 and TRBJ2-3; tentatively, D is TRBD2 (6 bases). Looked up from germline, CDR1 is MGHRA and CDR2 is YSYEKL. The CDR3 consists of 16 residues. Between the trimmed V and J ends, which lost 4 bases and 1 base, there was a span of 15 bases. The DNA of the CDR3 is TGCGCCAGCAGCCCCTCTATCCAGCGGGGCACAGATACGCAGTATTTT. Amino acids: CASSPSIQRGTDTQYF.

This clonotype was seen repeatedly, ten times or more. The V call is TRBV10-2, the J call TRBJ2-7; 15 bases are a match to TRBD2. The V and J ends lost 6 bases and 3 bases, in that order; junction bases with no gene match: 3. CDR1 is WSHSY, CDR2 SAAADI, per germline. The CDR3 is made up of 15 amino acids. For the CDR3, the DNA is TGCGCCAGCAGGGGACTAGCGGGAGGCCACTACGAGCAGTACTTC. It encodes CASRGLAGGHYEQYF.